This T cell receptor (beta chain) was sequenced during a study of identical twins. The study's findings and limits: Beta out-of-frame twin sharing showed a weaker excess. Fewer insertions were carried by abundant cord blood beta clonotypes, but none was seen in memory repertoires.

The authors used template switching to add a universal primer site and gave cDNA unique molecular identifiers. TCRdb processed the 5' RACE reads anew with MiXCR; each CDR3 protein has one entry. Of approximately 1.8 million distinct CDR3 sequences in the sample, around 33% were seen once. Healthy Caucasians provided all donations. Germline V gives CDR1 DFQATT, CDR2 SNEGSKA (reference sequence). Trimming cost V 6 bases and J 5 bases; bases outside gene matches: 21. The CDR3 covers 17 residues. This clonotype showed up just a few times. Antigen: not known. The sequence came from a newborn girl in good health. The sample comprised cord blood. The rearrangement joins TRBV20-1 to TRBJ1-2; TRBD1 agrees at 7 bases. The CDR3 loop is CSARPPWITGEMYGYTF. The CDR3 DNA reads TGCAGTGCCCGACCCCCGTGGATTACAGGGGAGATGTATGGCTACACCTTC.